This is a list of T cell receptor beta chains from one sample in a study of cytomegalovirus exposure and HLA in healthy donors. Data came from immunoSEQ multiplex PCR; TCRdb stores just in-frame clones and leaves some out. This table has 150,000 to 200,000 clones, around 90% appearing once. Sequencing used PBMCs. These receptor sequences come from a woman aged 18-35 years in good health and CMV-seronegative. CDR3s include the opening cysteine and the closing phenylalanine or tryptophan. The order of the fields is D gene, clone size, J gene, V gene, CDR3 DNA, CDR3 protein. D genes are given only for firm matches. Clone size is stated in some rows and not others, as once, few, many or a class when expanded.

D: TRBD2
size: NA
J: TRBJ2-1
V: TRBV9
DNA: TGTGCCAGCAGCGGAGAGGGTAGGGCGGGAGTCGGCTACAATGAGCAGTTCTTC
CDR3: CASSGEGRAGVGYNEQFF

D: TRBD2
size: NA
J: TRBJ2-1
V: TRBV4-1
DNA: TGCGCCAGCAGCCAAATCGGACTAGCGGGGGGGCCAGTTCACAATGAGCAGTTCTTC
CDR3: CASSQIGLAGGPVHNEQFF

D: NA
size: NA
J: TRBJ1-5
V: TRBV5-5
DNA: TGTGCCAGCAGCAGCAGGGTTAGCAATCAGCCCCAGCATTTT
CDR3: CASSSRVSNQPQHF

D: TRBD2
size: NA
J: TRBJ2-5
V: TRBV7-8
DNA: TGTGCCAGCAGCACCTGGACTAGCCAAGAGACCCAGTACTTC
CDR3: CASSTWTSQETQYF

D: NA
size: NA
J: TRBJ2-7
V: TRBV5-1
DNA: TGCGCCAGCAGCTTGAAGCAGGGACTTTACGAGCAGTACTTC
CDR3: CASSLKQGLYEQYF

D: TRBD1
size: NA
J: TRBJ2-3
V: TRBV6-5
DNA: TGTGCCAGCAGCCCGACAGGGCCCTCCACAGATACGCAGTATTTT
CDR3: CASSPTGPSTDTQYF

D: TRBD1
size: NA
J: TRBJ1-1
V: TRBV5-5
DNA: TGTGCCAGCAGCATTACAGGGGGGGTTGAAGCTTTCTTT
CDR3: CASSITGGVEAFF

D: NA
size: NA
J: TRBJ1-1
V: TRBV6-6
DNA: TGTGCCAGCAGTTCTCCAGGGGCCACTGAAGCTTTCTTT
CDR3: CASSSPGATEAFF

D: NA
size: once
J: TRBJ1-2
V: TRBV28
DNA: TGTGCCAGCAGTGATCCGCAGGCCCTCTATGGCTACACCTTC
CDR3: CASSDPQALYGYTF

D: NA
size: NA
J: TRBJ1-2
V: TRBV28
DNA: TGTGCCAGCAGTCTCGAGGTCCTAGCTAACTATGGCTACACCTTC
CDR3: CASSLEVLANYGYTF

D: NA
size: NA
J: TRBJ2-7
V: TRBV11-2
DNA: TGTGCCAGCAGCCATGGGTTGGGAGACGGCTACGAGCAGTACTTC
CDR3: CASSHGLGDGYEQYF

D: TRBD2
size: NA
J: TRBJ2-7
V: TRBV10-3
DNA: TGTGCCATCAGTGACGGCGCGGGAGTTTCGAGGGCCCCCTACGAGCAGTACTTC
CDR3: CAISDGAGVSRAPYEQYF

D: TRBD1
size: NA
J: TRBJ2-2
V: TRBV5-1
DNA: TGCGCCAGCAGCCTCGGACAGGACAACACCGGGGAGCTGTTTTTT
CDR3: CASSLGQDNTGELFF

D: NA
size: NA
J: TRBJ2-5
V: TRBV7-9
DNA: TGTGCCAGCAGCTTAGATACAGGCCACCCGGGGACCCAGTACTTC
CDR3: CASSLDTGHPGTQYF

D: TRBD1
size: NA
J: TRBJ1-2
V: TRBV28
DNA: TGTGCCAGCAGTTCCGACGACAGGGGCGGAGGCTACACCTTC
CDR3: CASSSDDRGGGYTF

D: NA
size: NA
J: TRBJ2-1
V: TRBV11-3
DNA: TGTGCCAGCAGCTTAGGTCAGGGAAGCTCCTACAATGAGCAGTTCTTC
CDR3: CASSLGQGSSYNEQFF

D: NA
size: NA
J: TRBJ2-6
V: TRBV19
DNA: TGTGCCAGTCGCGAGACTGGGGCCAACGTCCTGACTTTC
CDR3: CASRETGANVLTF

D: TRBD1
size: NA
J: TRBJ1-6
V: TRBV27
DNA: TGTGCCAGCAGTCTGCAAGGACAGGAAGGCAATTCACCCCTCCACTTT
CDR3: CASSLQGQEGNSPLHF

D: NA
size: NA
J: TRBJ2-7
V: TRBV4-1
DNA: TGCGCCAGCAGCCAAGGGACAGAGCACTACGAGCAGTACTTC
CDR3: CASSQGTEHYEQYF

D: NA
size: NA
J: TRBJ1-1
V: TRBV5-1
DNA: TGCGCCAGCAGCTGGCAGGGAGGGACTGAAGCTTTCTTT
CDR3: CASSWQGGTEAFF

D: TRBD2
size: NA
J: TRBJ2-1
V: TRBV4-1
DNA: TGCGCCAGCAGCCAACCTAGCGGGGGGTACAATGAGCAGTTCTTC
CDR3: CASSQPSGGYNEQFF

D: NA
size: NA
J: TRBJ1-1
V: TRBV7-2
DNA: TGTGCCAGCAGCTTAGCGGGCCCAGGGATAGAAGCTTTCTTT
CDR3: CASSLAGPGIEAFF

D: TRBD2
size: NA
J: TRBJ2-1
V: TRBV18
DNA: TGTGCCAGCTCACCATCCCTAGCGGGGGCACCCGTCCCGAATGAGCAGTTCTTC
CDR3: CASSPSLAGAPVPNEQFF

D: NA
size: NA
J: TRBJ1-1
V: TRBV18
DNA: TGTGCCAGCTCACCGGGGCTGGACACTGAAGCTTTCTTT
CDR3: CASSPGLDTEAFF

D: TRBD1
size: once
J: TRBJ2-7
V: TRBV4-1
DNA: TGCGCCAGCAGCCACCCGGGCAGGGGGCTGGGGGAGCAGTACTTC
CDR3: CASSHPGRGLGEQYF

D: NA
size: NA
J: TRBJ1-1
V: TRBV6-5
DNA: TGCGCCAGCAGCCTCAGGGGTGAAGCTTTCTTT
CDR3: CASSLRGEAFF

D: TRBD2
size: NA
J: TRBJ2-1
V: TRBV7-9
DNA: TGTGCCAGCAGCGAGACTAGCGGGAGCCTCAATGAGCAGTTCTTC
CDR3: CASSETSGSLNEQFF

D: NA
size: large
J: TRBJ2-6
V: TRBV10-1
DNA: TGCGCCAGCAGTGCGGGCGGGGTATCTGGGGCCAACGTCCTGACTTTC
CDR3: CASSAGGVSGANVLTF

D: NA
size: once
J: TRBJ2-7
V: TRBV23-1
DNA: TGCGCCAGCAGTCAAAAGCAGGGGTCATTTTCCTACGAGCAGTACTTC
CDR3: CASSQKQGSFSYEQYF

D: NA
size: NA
J: TRBJ2-1
V: TRBV9
DNA: TGTGCCAGCAGCGCCGGGTATGAGCAGTTCTTC
CDR3: CASSAGYEQFF

D: NA
size: NA
J: TRBJ2-2
V: TRBV6-5
DNA: TGTGCCAGCAGTCCCAGAGGCGACACCGGGGAGCTGTTTTTT
CDR3: CASSPRGDTGELFF

D: TRBD1
size: NA
J: TRBJ2-2
V: TRBV19
DNA: TGTGCCAGTAGTATTTCGGGACAGAGACGGTCCGGGGAGCTGTTTTTT
CDR3: CASSISGQRRSGELFF

D: NA
size: once
J: TRBJ2-5
V: TRBV18
DNA: TGTGCCAGCTCACCACCGGGCAGTTACCAAGAGACCCAGTACTTC
CDR3: CASSPPGSYQETQYF

D: TRBD2
size: NA
J: TRBJ2-3
V: TRBV4-2
DNA: TGTGCCAGCAGCCAAGGACTAGCGGGGGGGCCTAGCACAGATACGCAGTATTTT
CDR3: CASSQGLAGGPSTDTQYF

D: NA
size: NA
J: TRBJ2-6
V: TRBV6-5
DNA: TGTGCCAGCAGTTACATTAACTCTGGGGCCAACGTCCTGACTTTC
CDR3: CASSYINSGANVLTF

D: TRBD2
size: NA
J: TRBJ2-1
V: TRBV27
DNA: TGTGCCAGCAGTTTCCCCGGGAGGGCCGACAATGAGCAGTTCTTC
CDR3: CASSFPGRADNEQFF

D: NA
size: few
J: TRBJ2-5
V: TRBV6-1
DNA: TGTGCCAGCAGTGAATGGGCAGAGTACCAAGAGACCCAGTACTTC
CDR3: CASSEWAEYQETQYF

D: NA
size: NA
J: TRBJ1-6
V: TRBV28
DNA: TGTGCCAGTAGAGGAGGAAGGAATAATTCACCCCTCCACTTT
CDR3: CASRGGRNNSPLHF

D: TRBD2
size: NA
J: TRBJ2-3
V: TRBV10-3
DNA: TGTGCCATCAGTGAGTCTGGACTAGCGTCCCCTGAGTATTTT
CDR3: CAISESGLASPEYF